This TCR beta chain comes out of a study of blood T cell repertoires in COVID-19. Background on the study: There were acute and convalescent COVID-19 samples, and they came from the United States, Italy and Spain. Sources were T cells, B-cell-depleted T cells, or PBMCs; the material itself was cDNA or gDNA.

Original processing methods: Amplification of reference gene primers was used by the study to estimate nucleated cell counts. Profiled with immunoSEQ multiplex PCR; TCRdb holds only in-frame clones, not every one. V and J calls and clone size are those listed in that table; D and trimming were worked out from the DNA. The sample has about 98,000 clones, roughly 82% seen once. Trimming removed 3 bases from V and 6 bases from J; junction bases left unmatched: 8. The CDR3 has 14 residues. Germline CDR1 and CDR2: LNHDA and SQIVND (reference sequence). The receptor was isolated from an elderly man with acute or convalescent COVID-19. The specimen was peripheral blood. V gene TRBV19 combines with J gene TRBJ2-7; 7 nucleotides line up with TRBD2. DNA for the CDR3: TGTGCCAGTAGTATCGGAGGAGCGGGGTTCGAGCAGTACTTC. This translates into CASSIGGAGFEQYF.